One and the same sample provided the 19 T cell receptor beta chains below, sequenced in a study of technical replicates of blood from a few donors. Sequencing was performed with immunoSEQ multiplex PCR; in TCRdb, only in-frame clones are kept and a portion is missing. The sample consists of some 77,000 clones, over 90% of them appearing once. The material sequenced was T cells isolated from PBMCs. Every receptor here comes from a human donor in good health.

The chain combines TRBV7-3 with TRBJ2-3, with D tentatively TRBD1 (6 bases). In germline, CDR1 is SGHTA, CDR2 FQGTGA. V shed 6 bases and J shed 4 bases, with 17 bases lying between them. CDR3 size: 15 residues. For the CDR3, the DNA is TGTGCCAGCAGACAGAACAGGGAAAGGGCAGATACGCAGTATTTT. Translating it yields CASRQNRERADTQYF.

The chain carries TRBV5-1 and TRBJ2-3; TRBD1 matches 8 bases. CDR1 and CDR2 from the germline V gene are SGHRS and YFSETQ. The CDR3 length is 14 residues. V was clipped by 4 bases and J by 1 base; unmatched bases: 2. The chain's CDR3 is CASSPDRGTDTQYF. In DNA, the CDR3 is TGCGCCAGCAGCCCGGACAGGGGCACAGATACGCAGTATTTT.

The rearrangement uses TRBV29-1 and TRBJ1-1; 7 bases agree with TRBD1. V lost 4 bases and J lost 11; bases outside the gene matches: 4. Germline CDR1 SQVTM, CDR2 ANQGSEA. This CDR3 region has 10 residues. The CDR3 loop is CSVGLDRAFF. As DNA, the CDR3 is TGCAGCGTTGGGTTGGACAGGGCTTTCTTT.

The chain is built from TRBV27 and TRBJ1-2; 7 bases fit TRBD1. Germline CDR1 MNHEY, CDR2 SMNVEV (reference sequence). The CDR3 totals 13 residues. J lost 4 bases, V lost 5 bases, and 4 bases had no gene match. The CDR3 is CASSRDRIYGYTF. The DNA for the CDR3 is TGTGCCAGCAGTCGGGACAGAATCTATGGCTACACCTTC.

This clone was seen more than once but under ten times. The gene calls are TRBV9 and TRBJ1-2; 7 positions agree with TRBD1. The junction had 6 bases not matched to a gene; V was cut back by 0 bases and J by 4 bases. Germline V lookup: CDR1 SGDLS, CDR2 YYNGEE. The CDR3 is 15 amino acids. CDR3 sequence reads: CASSVATGAVYGYTF. The CDR3 DNA reads TGTGCCAGCAGCGTAGCTACAGGGGCAGTCTATGGCTACACCTTC.

The chain has TRBV2 and TRBJ1-4; 9 nucleotides match TRBD1. Germline V gene lookup returns CDR1 SNHLY and CDR2 FYNNEI. The CDR3 is 15 amino acids. J lost 10 bases, V lost 4 bases, and 10 bases had no gene match. The CDR3 region is CASSVEGQGYSKLFF. CDR3 nucleotide sequence: TGTGCCAGCAGTGTCGAGGGACAGGGTTATTCAAAACTGTTTTTT.

J is TRBJ1-3 and V is TRBV11-2, with 7 nucleotides matching TRBD1. Germline loops: CDR1 SGHAT, CDR2 FQNNGV. CDR3 length: 16 residues. V was pared by 1 base and J by 1 base, with 4 bases of the junction left unmatched. The chain's CDR3 is CASSLAGTDSGNTIYF. The CDR3 DNA reads TGTGCCAGCAGCTTAGCCGGGACAGATTCTGGAAACACCATATATTTT.

The genes are TRBV11-2 and TRBJ2-7, with a possible D match to TRBD2 (6 bases). Per the germline V gene, CDR1 is SGHAT and CDR2 is FQNNGV. The CDR3 spans 14 residues. The V and J ends lost 5 bases and 5 bases respectively, with 16 bases between them. CDR3 in DNA: TGTGCCAGCAGCCTCGCAGGAGGGGTCAACGAGCAGTACTTC. Protein: CASSLAGGVNEQYF.

The gene calls are TRBV12-5 and TRBJ2-7; 9 nucleotides align to TRBD1. J was trimmed by 7 bases and V by 6 bases; bases with no gene match: 10. CDR3 length: 14 amino acids. In germline, CDR1 is LGHNT, CDR2 FRNRAP. The CDR3 is CASGISDRGGEQYF. CDR3 sequence (DNA): TGTGCTAGTGGCATCTCCGACAGGGGGGGAGAGCAGTACTTC.

This sequence joins TRBV5-4 and TRBJ2-1; 8 bases are a match to TRBD2. The CDR3 has 14 amino acids. The V gene end was trimmed by 5 bases and the J gene end by 1 base; junction bases not matched to a gene: 2. CDR1 is SGHNT, CDR2 YYREEE, per germline (reference sequence). CDR3 DNA sequence: TGTGCCAGCAGTACTAGCGGTTCCTACAATGAGCAGTTCTTC. Translating it yields CASSTSGSYNEQFF.

The chain recombines TRBV19 with TRBJ1-5; 7 nucleotides align to TRBD1. Germline assignment: CDR1 LNHDA and CDR2 SQIVND (reference sequence). Germline trimming cut 5 bases from V and 2 bases from J; bases unmatched to any gene: 6. The CDR3 sequence is 15 residues long. The DNA for the CDR3 is TGTGCCAGTAGTCCTCCGGGGACAGGCAATCAGCCCCAGCATTTT. Protein sequence: CASSPPGTGNQPQHF. Looking up the rest from reference TRBV19 and TRBJ1-5 gives the full variable domain: DGGITQSPKYLFRKEGQNVTLSCEQNLNHDAMYWYRQDPGQGLRLIYYSQIVNDFQKGDIAEGYSVSREKKESFPLTVTSAQKNPTAFYLCASSPPGTGNQPQHFGDGTRLSIL.

By share, this clone ranks as medium-sized (0.01 to 0.1%). The CDR3 nucleotides are TGCAGCGTTTCGGACAGGGGCTATGGCTACACCTTC. It translates to CSVSDRGYGYTF. The V call is TRBV29-1, the J call TRBJ1-2; 9 positions agree with TRBD1. The J segment lost 4 bases and the V segment lost 5 bases, leaving 2 bases of the junction unmatched. The CDR3 is made up of 12 amino acids. Germline CDR1 reads SQVTM; CDR2 reads ANQGSEA.

J is TRBJ2-1 and V is TRBV5-6; D is perhaps TRBD2 (5 bases). CDR1 and CDR2 from the germline V gene are SGHDT and YYEEEE. The CDR3 has 15 amino acids. Trimming stripped 5 bases from V and 11 bases from J, with 23 bases between. The CDR3 coding sequence is TGTGCCAGCAGTCATTACGGGGTAGCAAGTGGTCAGCAGTTCTTC. Protein product: CASSHYGVASGQQFF. The variable domain in full, with the rest retrieved from reference TRBV5-6 and TRBJ2-1, is DAGVTQSPTHLIKTRGQQVTLRCSPKSGHDTVSWYQQALGQGPQFIFQYYEEEERQRGNFPDRFSGHQFPNYSSELNVNALLLGDSALYLCASSHYGVASGQQFFGPGTRLTVL.

The chain recombines TRBV30 with TRBJ2-5; no definite D call. V shed 0 bases and J shed 2 bases, with 10 bases lying between them. The germline V gene encodes CDR1 GTSNPN and CDR2 SVGIG (reference sequence). The CDR3 length is 14 residues. The CDR3 bases are TGTGCCTGGAGTGTACTATTTAGTCAAGAGACCCAGTACTTC. Translation: CAWSVLFSQETQYF.

The chain recombines TRBV6-5 with TRBJ1-1, with a weak D call TRBD1 (5 bases). Per the germline V gene, CDR1 is MNHEY and CDR2 is SVGAGI. The germline V and J ends were trimmed by 3 bases and 3 bases, with 11 bases remaining between them. The CDR3 length is 14 residues. The CDR3 coding sequence is TGTGCCAGCAGTTATCAGGAAGGGGACACTGAAGCTTTCTTT. It translates to CASSYQEGDTEAFF.

This chain joins TRBV19 and TRBJ2-3; D is possibly TRBD1 (6 bases). V lost 5 bases and J 5 bases, leaving 14 bases between the germline ends. The germline V gene has CDR1 LNHDA and CDR2 SQIVND (reference sequence). The CDR3 sequence is 14 residues long. The CDR3 DNA reads as TGTGCCAGTAGTGGTGACAGGTCCGGAGATACGCAGTATTTT. Protein product: CASSGDRSGDTQYF.

The V gene is TRBV5-5, the J gene TRBJ1-1; 7 nucleotides line up with TRBD1. V was pared by 2 bases and J by 1 base, with 2 bases of the junction left unmatched. The CDR3 runs 14 residues. From germline, CDR1 is SGHKS and CDR2 YYEKEE (reference sequence). CDR3 in DNA: TGTGCCAGCAGCTTCGGGACAGCGAACACTGAAGCTTTCTTT. Its translation: CASSFGTANTEAFF.

The rearrangement joins TRBV4-3 to TRBJ2-4; D remains unclear. V lost 0 bases and J 7 bases, leaving 10 bases between the germline ends. From germline, CDR1 is LGHNA and CDR2 YSLEER. The CDR3 runs to 14 residues. CDR3 sequence: CASSQDFPVNIQYF. The CDR3 coding sequence is TGCGCCAGCAGCCAAGATTTCCCTGTCAACATTCAGTACTTC.

J is TRBJ2-7 and V is TRBV25-1; no definite D call. Trimming pared 5 bases from V and 2 bases from J, leaving 7 bases between. Looked up from germline, CDR1 is MGHDK and CDR2 is SYGVNS. This CDR3 spans 12 amino acids. As DNA, the CDR3 is TGTGCCAGCAGTCGAGGTGCCTACGAGCAGTACTTC. Protein: CASSRGAYEQYF.